The T cell receptor beta chain described here comes from a study of vaccination effects on CD4 cells after COVID-19. CDR1 is SGHRS, CDR2 YFSETQ, per germline. The CDR3 is 16 residues long. The V gene end was trimmed by 3 bases and the J gene end by 6 bases; junction bases not matched to a gene: 6. About this clone itself: Its antigen is unknown.

Before sequencing, viral peptide pools were used by the ViraFEST assay to expand antigen-specific CD4+ T cells. Isolating CD4+ T cells followed less than 11 days of culture. From March to December 2020, the person had a SARS-CoV-2 infection that was confirmed by PCR. Wells each received 2 million or so PBMC, cultured with approximately 10 IU/ml IL-2 and roughly 9.8 ug/ml peptides. Assay used: immunoSEQ multiplex PCR; TCRdb lists only in-frame clones, some missing. The table has fewer than 90,000 clones, 60% to 75% seen once. The starting material was CD4+ T cells from PBMCs cultured with HIV peptides, obtained before COVID-19 vaccination. Subset given: HIV-1 Nef peptide pool negative control/reference culture. J is TRBJ2-1 and V is TRBV5-1; the match to TRBD2 covers 13 bases. The TCR was taken from a human donor who had a prior SARS-CoV-2 infection. CDR3 residues: CASSYELAGGANEQFF. In DNA, the CDR3 is TGCGCCAGCAGCTATGAACTAGCGGGAGGGGCCAATGAGCAGTTCTTC.